These 13 T cell receptor beta chains came from one sample sequenced in a study of blood T cell repertoires in COVID-19. Some clones are missing from TCRdb's copy, which holds only in-frame ones; the method was immunoSEQ multiplex PCR. Here the sample spans roughly 200,000 clones, about 83% being singletons. The sequenced sample was peripheral blood. The receptors here all came from a woman in her late teens or twenties who had recovered from COVID-19.

The chain links TRBV25-1 to TRBJ2-1, with TRBD1 matching 8 bases. Trimming cost V 4 bases and J 5 bases; bases outside gene matches: 4. Germline CDR1 MGHDK, CDR2 SYGVNS. The CDR3 is made up of 14 amino acids. The CDR3 loop reads CASSVTGANNEQFF. The CDR3 nucleotides read TGTGCCAGCAGTGTGACAGGGGCGAACAATGAGCAGTTCTTC.

The CDR3 bases are TGCGCCAGCACTCGGTACGGGGCGGGACCCCCCCCCTACAATGAGCAGTTCTTC. It encodes CASTRYGAGPPPYNEQFF. V gene TRBV5-1 combines with J gene TRBJ2-1; possible D gene TRBD2, 6 bases. V lost 6 bases to trimming and J lost 2 bases, with 24 bases between them. CDR3 length equals 18 residues. Germline CDR1 reads SGHRS; CDR2 reads YFSETQ.

The rearrangement uses TRBV7-3 and TRBJ2-2; 7 bases are shared with TRBD1. The length of the CDR3 is 17 residues. J was trimmed by 0 bases and V by 5 bases; bases with no gene match: 9. CDR1 is SGHTA and CDR2 is FQGTGA in the germline V gene. The CDR3 sequence is CASSATGVGANTGELFF. In nucleotides, the CDR3 is TGTGCCAGCAGCGCAACAGGGGTCGGGGCGAACACCGGGGAGCTGTTTTTT.

CDR3 sequence reads: CASSPETVPTSYEQYF. As DNA, the CDR3 is TGTGCCAGCTCACCAGAGACAGTCCCAACGAGCTACGAGCAGTACTTC. The chain recombines TRBV18 with TRBJ2-7, with D possibly matching TRBD1 (5 bases). V shed 2 bases and J shed 3 bases, with 17 bases lying between them. Per germline, CDR1 KGHSH and CDR2 LQKENI. CDR3 length: 16 amino acids. Full variable domain (outside the CDR3, taken from reference TRBV18 and TRBJ2-7): NAGVMQNPRHLVRRRGQEARLRCSPMKGHSHVYWYRQLPEEGLKFMVYLQKENIIDESGMPKERFSAEFPKEGPSILRIQQVVRGDSAAYFCASSPETVPTSYEQYFGPGTRLTVT.

The genes are TRBV11-3 and TRBJ2-3, with D maybe TRBD1 (6 bases). V lost 5 bases to trimming and J lost 2 bases, with 26 bases between them. Germline V gives CDR1 SGHNT, CDR2 YENEEA. The CDR3 is 19 residues long. CDR3 nucleotide sequence: TGTGCCAGCAGCCACAACAGGGATCGTGGGAGTAGCACCACAGATACGCAGTATTTT. Amino acids: CASSHNRDRGSSTTDTQYF.

This clone was seen once. The chain combines TRBV27 with TRBJ1-1; D ambiguous. V lost 6 bases and J lost 4, with 12 bases in between. Germline CDR1 and CDR2: MNHEY and SMNVEV (reference sequence). The CDR3 consists of 13 residues. The CDR3 protein is CASRSSAGTEAFF. The CDR3 DNA follows: TGTGCCAGCAGATCCAGTGCGGGCACTGAAGCTTTCTTT.

The chain is built from TRBV3-1 (or the pseudogene TRBV3-2) and TRBJ2-4; 8 positions match TRBD2. Looked up from germline, CDR1 is LGHDT and CDR2 is YNNKEL (reference sequence). This CDR3 contains 17 residues. V shed 0 bases and J 2 bases; nucleotides not matched to a gene: 6. CDR3 protein: CASSQEPREETKNIQYF. The CDR3 DNA is TGTGCCAGCAGCCAAGAACCGCGGGAGGAGACCAAAAACATTCAGTACTTC.

The chain couples TRBV24-1 to TRBJ1-2, with D possibly being TRBD1 (5 bases). Trimming removed 4 bases at V and 6 bases at J, with 14 bases between. CDR3 length equals 14 residues. Germline CDR1 and CDR2: KGHDR and SFDVKD. In nucleotides, the CDR3 is TGTGCCACCAGTGACTCCCTTGGACATCATGGCTACACCTTC. This codes for CATSDSLGHHGYTF.

The chain combines TRBV19 with TRBJ1-3; D is ambiguous. Germline V gene sequence: CDR1 LNHDA, CDR2 SQIVND (reference sequence). Trimming pared 8 bases from V and 0 bases from J, leaving 17 bases between. This CDR3 has 16 amino acids. In DNA form, the CDR3 reads TGTGCCAGTTCCTACCGATTCCTTCTCTCTGGAAACACCATATATTTT. This codes for CASSYRFLLSGNTIYF. The full variable domain, in which reference TRBV19 and TRBJ1-3 provide the parts outside the CDR3, is DGGITQSPKYLFRKEGQNVTLSCEQNLNHDAMYWYRQDPGQGLRLIYYSQIVNDFQKGDIAEGYSVSREKKESFPLTVTSAQKNPTAFYLCASSYRFLLSGNTIYFGEGSWLTVV.

CDR3 nucleotides: TGTGCCAGCTCACGGACAGCGGGGGGCTCGTCCTACGAGCAGTACTTC. Translated: CASSRTAGGSSYEQYF. The V call is TRBV18, the J call TRBJ2-7; 9 bases agree with TRBD2. Germline V gene data show CDR1 as KGHSH and CDR2 as LQKENI. The CDR3 length is 16 residues. Trimming cost V 4 bases and J 1 base; bases outside gene matches: 8.

This rearrangement joins TRBV4-3 to TRBJ2-7; 10 bases match TRBD1. The length of the CDR3 is 16 residues. CDR1 and CDR2 from the germline V gene are LGHNA and YSLEER. V gave up 0 bases and J gave up 5 bases; unmatched junction bases: 7. CDR3 nucleotides: TGCGCCAGCAGCCAAGATTTAGGGACAGGGGTCAACGAGCAGTACTTC. This translates into CASSQDLGTGVNEQYF.

The chain joins TRBV14 to TRBJ1-4, with D unclear. Trimming cost V 1 base and J 5 bases, with 11 bases left between them. CDR1 is SGHDN and CDR2 is FVKESK in the germline V gene. The CDR3 extends over 15 amino acids. Here the CDR3 reads CASSQGGRQNEKLFF. The CDR3 DNA reads as TGTGCCAGCAGCCAAGGAGGAAGGCAGAATGAAAAACTGTTTTTT.

The J gene is TRBJ2-2, the V gene TRBV24-1; 9 bases agree with TRBD1. Per germline, CDR1 KGHDR and CDR2 SFDVKD. The length of the CDR3 is 15 residues. V dropped 6 bases and J dropped 5; count of bases not matched to a gene: 6. The CDR3 DNA follows: TGTGCCACCAGTTATGGGACAGGGAATACCGGGGAGCTGTTTTTT. Encoded protein: CATSYGTGNTGELFF.